What follows are 2 T cell receptor beta chains derived from one specimen sequenced in a study of T cell responses to AZD1222 COVID-19 vaccine. The table came from immunoSEQ multiplex PCR; TCRdb's copy has only in-frame clones and leaves some out. This sample has 100,000 to 120,000 clones, with 92% found just once. The sample was peripheral blood, taken on day 0 of AZD1222 vaccination. These receptors were taken from an adult in good health.

CDR3 amino acids: CASSLAAQTEAFF. The CDR3 DNA reads as TGCGCCAGCAGCTTGGCAGCGCAGACTGAAGCTTTCTTT. V usage is TRBV5-1 and J usage is TRBJ1-1; no clear D gene. The V end lost 0 bases, the J end lost 5 bases, and 8 bases lay between the germline ends. The length of the CDR3 is 13 residues. Germline CDR1 SGHRS, CDR2 YFSETQ.

To note about this clone: The sample contains more than one DNA sequence encoding this CDR3. The chain joins TRBV5-1 to TRBJ1-1; weak D call: TRBD1 (6 bases). Germline V gene sequence: CDR1 SGHRS, CDR2 YFSETQ. Deletions cut 2 bases from V and 1 base from J, with 9 bases between. The CDR3 is made up of 14 amino acids. The CDR3 loop is CASSLTTGNTEAFF. CDR3 DNA sequence: TGCGCCAGCAGCTTAACGACAGGGAACACTGAAGCTTTCTTT.